A selection of T cell receptor beta chains follows, all from one sample in a study of identical twins. Via MiXCR, TCRdb re-called the 5' RACE reads, giving one row per CDR3 protein. The sample holds around 960,000 distinct CDR3 sequences, roughly an eighth seen once. The sample was also reused in another study, on yellow fever vaccine responses in identical twins.

The sequencing input was PBMCs. The receptor source for this set is a woman between 18 and 29 years old in good health. The CDR3 runs from the conserved cysteine through the conserved F or W. D genes are given only for firm matches. Size tells how often a clone was seen (once, few, many) or the class of an expanded clone, and some rows leave it out.

J gene: TRBJ1-1; clone size: few; V gene: TRBV5-1; D gene: -; CDR3 protein: CASSLTAPTEAFF; CDR3 DNA: TGCGCCAGCAGCTTGACAGCCCCAACTGAAGCTTTCTTT
J gene: TRBJ1-5; clone size: -; V gene: TRBV20-1; D gene: TRBD1; CDR3 protein: CSANRDRENQPQHF; CDR3 DNA: TGCAGTGCTAACCGGGACAGGGAGAATCAGCCCCAGCATTTT
J gene: TRBJ1-1; clone size: -; V gene: TRBV5-1; D gene: -; CDR3 protein: CASSLGEGVLLNTEAFF; CDR3 DNA: TGCGCCAGCAGCTTGGGGGAGGGAGTGTTGCTGAACACTGAAGCTTTCTTT
J gene: TRBJ2-7; clone size: -; V gene: TRBV9; D gene: -; CDR3 protein: CASSVTGTPSYEQYF; CDR3 DNA: TGTGCCAGCAGCGTAACAGGGACGCCCTCCTACGAGCAGTACTTC
J gene: TRBJ2-5; clone size: -; V gene: TRBV11-2; D gene: TRBD2; CDR3 protein: CASSPSLGLAGGETQYF; CDR3 DNA: TGTGCCAGCAGCCCATCCCTTGGACTAGCGGGAGGAGAGACCCAGTACTTC
J gene: TRBJ2-7; clone size: -; V gene: TRBV19; D gene: TRBD1; CDR3 protein: CASSIVGQVNEQYF; CDR3 DNA: TGTGCCAGTAGTATAGTGGGACAGGTGAACGAGCAGTACTTC
J gene: TRBJ2-1; clone size: many; V gene: TRBV12-3/TRBV12-4; D gene: TRBD1; CDR3 protein: CASSLIGQGRVVTYNEQFF; CDR3 DNA: TGTGCCAGCAGTTTAATAGGACAGGGGAGGGTCGTGACCTACAATGAGCAGTTCTTC
J gene: TRBJ2-3; clone size: many; V gene: TRBV12-3/TRBV12-4; D gene: TRBD1; CDR3 protein: CASRPSGTGGMADTQYF; CDR3 DNA: TGTGCCAGCAGACCAAGTGGGACAGGGGGCATGGCAGATACGCAGTATTTT
J gene: TRBJ2-7; clone size: many; V gene: TRBV20-1; D gene: -; CDR3 protein: CSARDPGGGRNYEQYF; CDR3 DNA: TGCAGTGCTAGAGATCCAGGTGGGGGGAGGAACTACGAGCAGTACTTC
J gene: TRBJ1-4; clone size: -; V gene: TRBV4-1; D gene: -; CDR3 protein: CASSYPGGTNEKLFF; CDR3 DNA: TGCGCCAGCAGCTACCCCGGGGGAACTAATGAAAAACTGTTTTTT
J gene: TRBJ2-4; clone size: -; V gene: TRBV2; D gene: -; CDR3 protein: CASSGDRTVKNIQYF; CDR3 DNA: TGTGCCAGCAGTGGGGATAGGACAGTCAAAAACATTCAGTACTTC
J gene: TRBJ1-1; clone size: -; V gene: TRBV5-1; D gene: -; CDR3 protein: CASSLEGGRRTEAFF; CDR3 DNA: TGCGCCAGCAGCTTGGAGGGGGGGAGACGCACTGAAGCTTTCTTT
J gene: TRBJ2-5; clone size: many; V gene: TRBV12-3/TRBV12-4; D gene: -; CDR3 protein: CASSFGGGETQYF; CDR3 DNA: TGTGCCAGCAGTTTCGGGGGCGGGGAGACCCAGTACTTC
J gene: TRBJ2-3; clone size: -; V gene: TRBV29-1; D gene: TRBD2; CDR3 protein: CSVQGTSGDTDTQYF; CDR3 DNA: TGCAGCGTTCAGGGGACTAGCGGGGACACAGATACGCAGTATTTT
J gene: TRBJ2-5; clone size: many; V gene: TRBV5-1; D gene: -; CDR3 protein: CASSLDGGGEETQYF; CDR3 DNA: TGCGCCAGCAGCTTGGATGGAGGAGGAGAGGAGACCCAGTACTTC
J gene: TRBJ2-1; clone size: -; V gene: TRBV20-1; D gene: -; CDR3 protein: CSAFGTSVYNEQFF; CDR3 DNA: TGCAGTGCGTTCGGGACCTCCGTCTACAATGAGCAGTTCTTC
J gene: TRBJ2-5; clone size: -; V gene: TRBV6-1; D gene: TRBD2; CDR3 protein: CASREPRLAGRTQYF; CDR3 DNA: TGTGCCAGCAGGGAACCTCGACTAGCGGGCCGGACCCAGTACTTC
J gene: TRBJ2-1; clone size: -; V gene: TRBV20-1; D gene: -; CDR3 protein: CSARGGVEEQFF; CDR3 DNA: TGCAGTGCTAGAGGGGGGGTTGAGGAGCAGTTCTTC
J gene: TRBJ2-7; clone size: -; V gene: TRBV5-5; D gene: -; CDR3 protein: CASSLGLLEQYF; CDR3 DNA: TGTGCCAGCAGCTTGGGACTACTCGAGCAGTACTTC
J gene: TRBJ1-2; clone size: -; V gene: TRBV6-5; D gene: -; CDR3 protein: CASSYSGRGLGGYTF; CDR3 DNA: TGTGCCAGCAGTTACTCAGGGAGGGGCCTTGGTGGCTACACCTTC
J gene: TRBJ1-2; clone size: few; V gene: TRBV28; D gene: -; CDR3 protein: CASSLPGVGGYTF; CDR3 DNA: TGTGCCAGCAGTTTGCCAGGGGTTGGTGGCTACACCTTC
J gene: TRBJ2-1; clone size: -; V gene: TRBV9; D gene: -; CDR3 protein: CASSDRDSIGGYNEQFF; CDR3 DNA: TGTGCCAGCAGCGACAGGGACTCTATCGGGGGGTACAATGAGCAGTTCTTC
J gene: TRBJ1-4; clone size: -; V gene: TRBV5-1; D gene: -; CDR3 protein: CASNSGVDEKLFF; CDR3 DNA: TGCGCCAGCAATTCTGGGGTTGATGAAAAACTGTTTTTT
J gene: TRBJ1-1; clone size: few; V gene: TRBV29-1; D gene: -; CDR3 protein: CSVGLAPLSTEAFF; CDR3 DNA: TGCAGCGTTGGGTTGGCCCCCTTGAGCACTGAAGCTTTCTTT
J gene: TRBJ1-6; clone size: few; V gene: TRBV6-1; D gene: -; CDR3 protein: CASRTGDMGGSPLHF; CDR3 DNA: TGTGCCAGCAGGACTGGGGACATGGGAGGTTCACCCCTCCACTTT
J gene: TRBJ1-4; clone size: -; V gene: TRBV7-9; D gene: TRBD1; CDR3 protein: CASSLRDRGDEKLFF; CDR3 DNA: TGTGCCAGCAGCTTAAGGGACAGGGGGGATGAAAAACTGTTTTTT
J gene: TRBJ2-6; clone size: -; V gene: TRBV20-1; D gene: -; CDR3 protein: CSAGGAYSGANVLTF; CDR3 DNA: TGCAGTGCGGGGGGAGCGTACTCTGGGGCCAACGTCCTGACTTTC
J gene: TRBJ2-5; clone size: -; V gene: TRBV20-1; D gene: -; CDR3 protein: CSARDSGRQETQYF; CDR3 DNA: TGCAGTGCTAGAGATTCAGGGCGGCAAGAGACCCAGTACTTC
J gene: TRBJ2-3; clone size: -; V gene: TRBV5-5; D gene: -; CDR3 protein: CASSLALTWGVTDTQYF; CDR3 DNA: TGTGCCAGCAGCTTGGCTTTGACTTGGGGAGTCACAGATACGCAGTATTTT
J gene: TRBJ2-5; clone size: few; V gene: TRBV6-1; D gene: -; CDR3 protein: CASNPRDLPGTQYF; CDR3 DNA: TGTGCCAGCAACCCGAGGGACCTACCCGGGACCCAGTACTTC
J gene: TRBJ2-5; clone size: -; V gene: TRBV20-1; D gene: TRBD2; CDR3 protein: CSATGGDQETQYF; CDR3 DNA: TGCAGTGCTACCGGGGGGGACCAAGAGACCCAGTACTTC
J gene: TRBJ1-2; clone size: -; V gene: TRBV20-1; D gene: -; CDR3 protein: CSGTPAPYGYTF; CDR3 DNA: TGCAGTGGTACTCCTGCCCCCTATGGCTACACCTTC
J gene: TRBJ2-3; clone size: -; V gene: TRBV3-1; D gene: -; CDR3 protein: CASSQGLDPTDTQYF; CDR3 DNA: TGTGCCAGCAGCCAAGGACTTGACCCCACAGATACGCAGTATTTT
J gene: TRBJ1-3; clone size: many; V gene: TRBV7-9; D gene: -; CDR3 protein: CASSLQGLSSGNTIYF; CDR3 DNA: TGTGCCAGCAGCTTACAGGGGTTGAGCTCTGGAAACACCATATATTTT
J gene: TRBJ1-5; clone size: few; V gene: TRBV11-2; D gene: TRBD1; CDR3 protein: CASSSSGTGYQPQHF; CDR3 DNA: TGTGCCAGCAGCTCTTCCGGGACAGGTTATCAGCCCCAGCATTTT
J gene: TRBJ2-5; clone size: -; V gene: TRBV15; D gene: -; CDR3 protein: CATSRGLPSVQETQYF; CDR3 DNA: TGTGCCACCAGCAGAGGTCTCCCTAGCGTCCAAGAGACCCAGTACTTC
J gene: TRBJ1-5; clone size: -; V gene: TRBV6-1; D gene: -; CDR3 protein: CASRAEGFNQPQHF; CDR3 DNA: TGTGCCAGCAGGGCTGAGGGATTCAATCAGCCCCAGCATTTT
J gene: TRBJ2-3; clone size: few; V gene: TRBV2; D gene: -; CDR3 protein: CASKRLEADTQYF; CDR3 DNA: TGTGCCAGCAAACGACTAGAGGCAGATACGCAGTATTTT
J gene: TRBJ2-1; clone size: many; V gene: TRBV10-3; D gene: TRBD2; CDR3 protein: CAISEGLAGADEQFF; CDR3 DNA: TGTGCCATCAGTGAGGGTCTAGCGGGAGCTGATGAGCAGTTCTTC
J gene: TRBJ2-4; clone size: many; V gene: TRBV5-1; D gene: TRBD2; CDR3 protein: CASSLEASGPKNIQYF; CDR3 DNA: TGCGCCAGCAGCTTGGAAGCTAGCGGGCCGAAAAACATTCAGTACTTC
J gene: TRBJ2-7; clone size: -; V gene: TRBV5-1; D gene: -; CDR3 protein: CASSTSNTPLSYEQYF; CDR3 DNA: TGCGCCAGCAGCACAAGCAACACTCCACTCTCCTACGAGCAGTACTTC
J gene: TRBJ1-1; clone size: -; V gene: TRBV20-1; D gene: -; CDR3 protein: CSTWDAMNTEAFF; CDR3 DNA: TGCAGTACCTGGGACGCCATGAACACTGAAGCTTTCTTT
J gene: TRBJ1-1; clone size: few; V gene: TRBV20-1; D gene: TRBD1; CDR3 protein: CSATGGGREAFF; CDR3 DNA: TGCAGTGCTACAGGGGGGGGCCGTGAAGCTTTCTTT
J gene: TRBJ2-2; clone size: few; V gene: TRBV12-3/TRBV12-4; D gene: -; CDR3 protein: CASSLNSGSNTGELFF; CDR3 DNA: TGTGCCAGCAGTTTGAATTCCGGCTCGAACACCGGGGAGCTGTTTTTT
J gene: TRBJ1-4; clone size: few; V gene: TRBV2; D gene: -; CDR3 protein: CASKRTSGDEKLFF; CDR3 DNA: TGTGCCAGCAAGAGGACCTCGGGGGATGAAAAACTGTTTTTT
J gene: TRBJ2-3; clone size: -; V gene: TRBV7-2; D gene: TRBD2; CDR3 protein: CASSWTSGGASDTQYF; CDR3 DNA: TGTGCCAGCAGTTGGACTAGCGGGGGGGCATCAGATACGCAGTATTTT
J gene: TRBJ2-7; clone size: few; V gene: TRBV5-1; D gene: -; CDR3 protein: CASSFTRGLYEQYF; CDR3 DNA: TGCGCCAGCAGCTTCACCAGGGGACTCTACGAGCAGTACTTC
J gene: TRBJ1-5; clone size: few; V gene: TRBV12-3/TRBV12-4; D gene: -; CDR3 protein: CASALANQPQHF; CDR3 DNA: TGTGCCAGCGCTTTGGCAAATCAGCCCCAGCATTTT
J gene: TRBJ2-3; clone size: -; V gene: TRBV20-1; D gene: -; CDR3 protein: CSARESWDIADTQYF; CDR3 DNA: TGCAGTGCTAGAGAATCTTGGGATATAGCGGATACGCAGTATTTT